Listed below are T cell receptor beta chains from one sample, sequenced in a study of response to subunit inactivated influenza vaccine. Each CDR3 protein is one row after TCRdb ran MiXCR on the RT-PCR reads. The top ten hold about 12% of the sample, which has fewer than 600,000 distinct CDR3 sequences, approximately 7.3% seen once. The sequencing here drew on PBMCs from blood, taken roughly 24 months after vaccination. The receptors come from a man between 50 and 69 years old who received an inactivated influenza vaccine. Each CDR3 is given with its conserved first and last residue. A D gene is named only where the DNA matches it firmly. Part of the rows lack a size; the others show once, few, many or a class for expanded clones.

NA NA TRBJ1-5 TRBV5-6 CASSFLRGQPQHF TGTGCCAGCAGCTTCTTAAGAGGTCAGCCCCAGCATTTT
TRBD2 NA TRBJ2-1 TRBV18 CASSPSGETYNEQFF TGTGCCAGCTCCCCTAGCGGGGAAACCTACAATGAGCAGTTCTTC
NA NA TRBJ1-6 TRBV4-3 CASSQAPSSYNSPLHF TGCGCCAGCAGCCAAGCACCAAGCTCCTATAATTCACCCCTCCACTTT
TRBD1 NA TRBJ2-1 TRBV15 CATSRGGAGTGFVEQFF TGTGCCACCAGCAGAGGGGGAGCCGGGACAGGGTTCGTTGAGCAGTTCTTC
NA NA TRBJ2-7 TRBV5-6 CASSPGISYEQYF TGTGCCAGCAGCCCCGGGATTTCATACGAGCAGTACTTC
NA few TRBJ2-7 TRBV11-2 CASSSEAQGLSEQYF TGTGCCAGCAGTAGCGAGGCGCAGGGCTTGTCCGAGCAGTACTTC
NA few TRBJ1-2 TRBV6-2/TRBV6-3 CASSYSAVGYTF TGTGCCAGCAGTTACTCGGCAGTTGGCTACACCTTC
NA many TRBJ2-2 TRBV20-1 CSARDWHTGELFF TGCAGTGCTAGAGATTGGCACACCGGGGAGCTGTTTTTT
NA many TRBJ1-3 TRBV4-3 CASSQALLRGWSGNTIYF TGCGCCAGCAGCCAGGCTTTGTTGAGGGGTTGGTCTGGAAACACCATATATTTT
NA many TRBJ2-2 TRBV18 CASSFREDGTGELFF TGTGCCAGCTCATTCAGGGAAGACGGCACCGGGGAGCTGTTTTTT
NA NA TRBJ2-7 TRBV5-1 CASSPGPANYEQYF TGCGCCAGCAGCCCGGGACCGGCGAACTACGAGCAGTACTTC
TRBD1 few TRBJ2-7 TRBV7-6 CASSAGQGSAYEQYF TGTGCCAGCAGCGCGGGACAGGGTAGCGCCTACGAGCAGTACTTC
NA NA TRBJ2-7 TRBV28 CASSFGGVYEQYF TGTGCCAGCAGTTTTGGTGGGGTTTACGAGCAGTACTTC